Listed below are T cell receptor beta chains from one sample, sequenced in a study of CD8+CD57+ T cells in acquired aplastic anemia. TCRdb re-called the reads through MiXCR, storing one row per CDR3 protein. Of a few hundred thousand distinct CDR3 sequences in the sample, about 80% were seen once. Sequencing input: sorted CD4+, CD8+, or CD8+CD57+ T cells (not recorded which) from PBMCs. These receptor sequences come from a human donor with aplastic anemia. Each CDR3 is given with its conserved first and last residue. The D gene is left open where the match is weak. Clone size, where shown, is once, few, many, or a class for clones that have expanded.

d_call	v_call	j_call	clone_size	cdr3_nt	cdr3_aa
TRBD2	TRBV15	TRBJ2-5	NA	TGTGCCACCAGCAGGAAAGCGGGGGGGCCCCGTGAGACCCAGTACTTC	CATSRKAGGPRETQYF
NA	TRBV7-8	TRBJ1-1	NA	TGCAGCAGTGGCTTCGGGACGGTGAACACTGAAGCTTTCTTT	CSSGFGTVNTEAFF
NA	TRBV7-3	TRBJ2-5	NA	TGTGCCAGCAGCGCCGGTGCACCGGATGAAGACACCCAGTACTTC	CASSAGAPDEDTQYF
NA	TRBV20-1	TRBJ2-7	few	TGCAGTGCTAGAGATTGGCAGGACTACGAGCAGTACTTC	CSARDWQDYEQYF
TRBD1	TRBV5-4	TRBJ1-1	NA	TGTGCCAGCAGCTTTGCTAGAGGGGGCTTCGGTGAAGCTTTCTTT	CASSFARGGFGEAFF
NA	TRBV19	TRBJ2-3	NA	TGTGCCAGTAGTATCCCTACCGGGAGCGGAGATACGCAGTATTTT	CASSIPTGSGDTQYF
NA	TRBV2	TRBJ2-7	NA	TGTGCCAGCAGTTACGTGTCGTGTAACTACGAGCAGTACTTC	CASSYVSCNYEQYF
NA	TRBV2	TRBJ2-1	once	TGTGCCAGCAGTGAAGGGGGGATGGAGAAGCAGTTCTTC	CASSEGGMEKQFF
TRBD1	TRBV5-6	TRBJ2-7	NA	TGTGCCAGCAGCTTGGACAAGGACAGGGTCTACGAGCAGTACTTC	CASSLDKDRVYEQYF
NA	TRBV15	TRBJ2-7	NA	TGTGCCACCGCCAGGGGCCCGCCTTCCTACGAGCAGTACTTC	CATARGPPSYEQYF
NA	TRBV5-1	TRBJ1-1	NA	TGCGCCAGCAGCTTGGTATCGGGGACTAATGAAGCTTTCTTT	CASSLVSGTNEAFF
NA	TRBV7-9	TRBJ2-2	NA	TGTGCCAGCACCCGGAGGGCAGGGGGAACCGGGGAGCTGTTTTTT	CASTRRAGGTGELFF
NA	TRBV7-3	TRBJ2-5	NA	TGTGCCAGCAGCAGGGGCGCCAACGCCGAGGACCAGTACTTC	CASSRGANAEDQYF
NA	TRBV7-2	TRBJ2-2	NA	TGCGCCAGCAGCAGCCCGGACGGGGCGCTGTTGTTT	CASSSPDGALLF
NA	TRBV7-3	TRBJ2-1	once	TGTGCCAGCAGCTTGCAAAGAACAGGGCGAGAGACCCAGCAGTTCTTC	CASSLQRTGRETQQFF
NA	TRBV7-3	TRBJ2-3	NA	TGTACCAGCAGCTTAGAGGTAGCAGGCGATACGCAGTATTTT	CTSSLEVAGDTQYF
NA	TRBV2	TRBJ1-2	NA	TGTGCCAGCAGCGAAGGGGACATCGGCTTGGACTATTGCTACACATTC	CASSEGDIGLDYCYTF
NA	TRBV11-2	TRBJ1-1	NA	TGTGCCAGCAGCTTACATCTGACAGTGAACACCGAAGCTTTCTTT	CASSLHLTVNTEAFF
NA	TRBV11-3	TRBJ1-1	NA	TGTGCCAGCAGCGTAGATCTGACAGTCTTGAACACTGAAGCTTTCTTT	CASSVDLTVLNTEAFF
NA	TRBV9	TRBJ1-2	NA	TGTGCCAGCAGCTTCTGGAGCGATGGGGCCAACGTCCGCTACACCTTC	CASSFWSDGANVRYTF
TRBD2	TRBV7-3	TRBJ2-3	NA	TGTGCCAGCAGTTCTAGCGGGGGTTGGGGAGAGACCCAGTTT	CASSSSGGWGETQF
NA	TRBV2	TRBJ1-5	NA	TGTGCCAGCAGTGAAGGGGATTCAAGCAATCAGCCCCAGCATTTT	CASSEGDSSNQPQHF